Detailed here is one T cell receptor beta chain. Its cognate antigen is unknown. The time point: after dendritic cell vaccination, including at tumor progression/relapse. PBMC were collected before vaccination, two weeks after the third vaccination, and at progression. This sample is part of a study of glioma-infiltrating T cells after dendritic cell vaccination. The overall study: Glioblastoma patients came from Phase I and II dendritic cell vaccination trials.

Clones were sequenced by immunoSEQ multiplex PCR, and TCRdb holds only the in-frame ones, with some missing. The sample lists fewer than 65,000 clones, 89% occurring once. After removal of 4 bases from V and 10 bases from J, the junction contained 12 bases not matched to a gene. This CDR3 contains 17 residues. Germline V gene lookup returns CDR1 SEHNR and CDR2 FQNEAQ (reference sequence). Study-level findings and limits: TCR clonality showed no direct relationship with survival.

Material: blood, obtained after dendritic cell vaccination. The V gene is TRBV7-9, the J gene TRBJ2-1; 14 bases map to TRBD2. The receptor was derived from a human donor with glioblastoma. The CDR3 nucleotides read TGTGCCAGCAGCTCCGGGGGACTAGCGGGAGTGTTGTGGGAGCAGTTCTTC. Protein sequence: CASSSGGLAGVLWEQFF.